This TCR beta chain was captured in a study of regulatory T cells in long-lasting Graves disease (dated by TCRdb to 2020 to 2023). The study in broad terms: Persistent Graves' disease was defined as antithyroid drug treatment for over 5 years with persistently positive TSH receptor autoantibodies. TCR sequencing covered some 13 persistent and some 20 newly diagnosed Graves' disease patients, approximately 33 samples in total. Peripheral blood TCR sequencing and RNA sequencing compared persistent Graves' disease patients with newly diagnosed Graves' disease patients. Persistent Graves' disease patients in the clinical cohort had taken antithyroid drugs for about 10.3 years on average. The study was conducted in China and was registered as a clinical trial.

The CDR3 has 17 amino acids, counting the end cysteine and phenylalanine. This entry keeps only the CDR3 DNA: 51 bases, framed from base 1. In the germline V gene, CDR1 corresponds to SGHTA and CDR2 to FQGNSA. V lost 4 bases and J lost 2 bases, and the count of bases not matched to a germline gene is 11. The time point label, as the study defines it: persistent/refractory GD, antithyroid drugs over 5 years with positive TRAb. For both TCR sequencing and RNA sequencing, RNA was extracted from PBMCs using TRIzol. The diagnosis of Graves' disease was made according to American Thyroid Association guidelines. Recruitment of patients was carried out at an endocrinology department in Xi'an, China. Each patient gave 7.5 to 10 milliliters of peripheral blood, collected in an EDTA anticoagulant tube. Ficoll Paque Plus density gradient separation was used to isolate PBMCs, and no further T cell sorting was performed. An Agilent 2100 Bioanalyzer and agarose gel were used to assess RNA quality, and a NanoDrop 2000 was used to measure RNA concentration.

Library generation was performed with multiplex PCR. Instrument used: Illumina HiSeq 4000. To build TCR beta libraries, CDR3 regions were amplified by Arm-PCR using iRepertoire HTBI primers. Gel purification was performed on PCR products prior to sequencing. The authors' pipeline ran thus. Gene usage analysis of CDR3 amino acid clonotypes used the approximately 62 TRBV and 14 TRBJ segments found across samples. COPE and FqMerger were used to merge the filtered high-quality paired reads into contigs. BLAST was used to align contigs to IMGT TRBV, TRBD and TRBJ reference genes, with CDR3 defined following IMGT. Any clonotype with a frequency above 0.1% was classified as a highly expanded clone. Shannon entropy was used to measure repertoire diversity, and the Gini coefficient was used to measure V-J evenness. A clonotype was considered public if more than one individual shared it. The raw public data were reprocessed by TCRdb itself: fastp quality trimming at Q25, MiXCR clonotype calling, in-frame beta chains only. Rows with one shared CDR3 protein collapse into an entry with the most common genes and DNA. The V and J calls and clone size come from TCRdb's table, not from the authors' own analysis. The sample contains 250,000 to 300,000 distinct CDR3 sequences, around 20% of them found a single time. The biggest ten clones account for more than 55% of the sample.

This clonotype was recorded at least ten times. Its antigen has not been determined. There are no base qualities to consult, and no much larger clone falls within one base. Summary of the overall study and its limitations: The small sample size was acknowledged by the authors as a limitation that may reduce accuracy. A larger number of public clonotypes was shared among persistent patients (about 2,700) than among newly diagnosed patients (roughly 930). Preferential use of TRBV28, TRBJ1-2 and TRBJ2-5 was observed in persistent disease, whereas TRBV20-1 and TRBJ2-1 were favored in newly diagnosed disease. The study examined only peripheral blood because the primary lesion, thyroid tissue, could not be accessed. Sequencing and analysis were restricted to the TCR beta chain. Compared with newly diagnosed patients, persistent Graves' disease patients had lower TCR Shannon entropy and fewer highly expanded clones, which suggests clonal expansion.

The sequencing used peripheral blood mononuclear cells (PBMCs), collected when the disease was refractory, from a patient treated with antithyroid drugs. The rearranged chain carries TRBV7-2 and TRBJ2-5, and TRBD2 matches 9 of the central bases. The clonotype originates from a female donor with Graves disease. The CDR3 region has the sequence CASSSPLIAGAQETQYF. The base sequence is TGTGCCAGCAGCTCTCCCCTAATAGCGGGAGCACAAGAGACCCAGTACTTC.